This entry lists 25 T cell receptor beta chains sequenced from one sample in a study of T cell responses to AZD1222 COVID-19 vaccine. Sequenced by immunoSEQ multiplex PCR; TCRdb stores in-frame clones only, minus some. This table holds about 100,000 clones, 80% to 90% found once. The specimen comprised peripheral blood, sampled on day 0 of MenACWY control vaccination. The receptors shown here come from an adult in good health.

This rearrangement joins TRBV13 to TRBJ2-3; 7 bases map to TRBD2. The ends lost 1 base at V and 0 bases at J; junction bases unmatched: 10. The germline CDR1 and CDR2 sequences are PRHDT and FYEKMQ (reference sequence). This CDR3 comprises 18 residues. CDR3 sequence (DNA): TGTGCCAGCAGCTTAGTCCCCCTAGCGGTTACTAGCACAGATACGCAGTATTTT. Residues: CASSLVPLAVTSTDTQYF. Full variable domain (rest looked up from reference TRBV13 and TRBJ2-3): AAGVIQSPRHLIKEKRETATLKCYPIPRHDTVYWYQQGPGQDPQFLISFYEKMQSDKGSIPDRFSAQQFSDYHSELNMSSLELGDSALYFCASSLVPLAVTSTDTQYFGPGTRLTVL.

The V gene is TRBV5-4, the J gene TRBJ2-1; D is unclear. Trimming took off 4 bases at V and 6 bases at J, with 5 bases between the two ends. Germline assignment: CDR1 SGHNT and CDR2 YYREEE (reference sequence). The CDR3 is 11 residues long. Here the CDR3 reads CASSRGNEQFF. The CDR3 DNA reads TGTGCCAGCAGCCGCGGCAATGAGCAGTTCTTC. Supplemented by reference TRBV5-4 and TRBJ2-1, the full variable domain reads ETGVTQSPTHLIKTRGQQVTLRCSSQSGHNTVSWYQQALGQGPQFIFQYYREEENGRGNFPPRFSGLQFPNYSSELNVNALELDDSALYLCASSRGNEQFFGPGTRLTVL.

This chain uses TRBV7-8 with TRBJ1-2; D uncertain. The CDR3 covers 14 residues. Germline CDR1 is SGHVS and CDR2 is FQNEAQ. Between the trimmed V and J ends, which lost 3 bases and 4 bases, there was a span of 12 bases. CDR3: CASSLVNVGYGYTF. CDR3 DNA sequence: TGTGCCAGCAGCTTGGTCAACGTCGGCTATGGCTACACCTTC.

The CDR3 bases are TGTGCCAGCAGCCTTAAAGGGGTCCGGGAGCTGTTTTTT. It translates to CASSLKGVRELFF. This sequence joins TRBV28 and TRBJ2-2; a weak D match, TRBD1 (5 bases). The CDR3 is made up of 13 amino acids. Germline V gene lookup returns CDR1 MDHEN and CDR2 SYDVKM. Trimming took off 6 bases at V and 9 bases at J, with 14 bases between the two ends.

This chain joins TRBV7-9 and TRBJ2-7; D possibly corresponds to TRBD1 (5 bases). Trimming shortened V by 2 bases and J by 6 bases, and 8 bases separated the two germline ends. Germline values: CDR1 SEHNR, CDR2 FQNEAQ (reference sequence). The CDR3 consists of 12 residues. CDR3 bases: TGTGCCAGCAGCTTACAGGGCCTCGAGCAGTACTTC. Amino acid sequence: CASSLQGLEQYF.

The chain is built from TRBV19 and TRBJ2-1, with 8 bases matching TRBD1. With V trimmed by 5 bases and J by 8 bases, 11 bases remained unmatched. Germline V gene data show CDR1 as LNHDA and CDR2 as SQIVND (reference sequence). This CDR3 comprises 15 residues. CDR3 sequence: CASSPDRTGPDEQFF. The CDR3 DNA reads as TGTGCCAGTAGTCCCGATCGGACAGGGCCGGATGAGCAGTTCTTC.

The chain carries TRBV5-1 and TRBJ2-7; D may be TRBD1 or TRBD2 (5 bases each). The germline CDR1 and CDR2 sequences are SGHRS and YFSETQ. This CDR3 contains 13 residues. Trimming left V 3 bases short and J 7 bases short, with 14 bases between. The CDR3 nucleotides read TGCGCCAGCAGCTGGAGCAGGGAGACGGAGCAGTACTTC. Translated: CASSWSRETEQYF.

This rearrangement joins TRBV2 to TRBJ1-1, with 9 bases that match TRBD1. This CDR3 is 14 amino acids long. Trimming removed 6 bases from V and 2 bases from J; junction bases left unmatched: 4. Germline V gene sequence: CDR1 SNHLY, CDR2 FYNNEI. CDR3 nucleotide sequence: TGTGCCAGCAGCCCGGGACAGGGAAACACTGAAGCTTTCTTT. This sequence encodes CASSPGQGNTEAFF.

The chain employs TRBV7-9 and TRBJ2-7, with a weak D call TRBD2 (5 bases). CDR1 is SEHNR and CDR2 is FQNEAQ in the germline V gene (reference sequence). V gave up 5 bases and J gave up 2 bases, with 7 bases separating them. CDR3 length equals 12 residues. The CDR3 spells CASSGLTYEQYF. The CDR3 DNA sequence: TGTGCCAGCAGCGGACTGACCTACGAGCAGTACTTC.

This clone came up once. The CDR3 nucleotides are TGTGCCAGTAGCATCCTAGGACAGTCTGGGGCCAACGTCCTGACTTTC. It translates to CASSILGQSGANVLTF. The chain employs TRBV19 and TRBJ2-6; weak D call: TRBD1 (6 bases). Trimming shortened V by 6 bases and J by 1 base, and 13 bases separated the two germline ends. Germline V gives CDR1 LNHDA, CDR2 SQIVND (reference sequence). The CDR3 spans 16 residues.

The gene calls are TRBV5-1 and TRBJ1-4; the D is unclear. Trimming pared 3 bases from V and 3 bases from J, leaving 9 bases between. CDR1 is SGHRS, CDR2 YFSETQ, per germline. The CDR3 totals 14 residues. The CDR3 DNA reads TGCGCCAGCAGCTGGACTGAGCCTAATGAAAAACTGTTTTTT. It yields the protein CASSWTEPNEKLFF.

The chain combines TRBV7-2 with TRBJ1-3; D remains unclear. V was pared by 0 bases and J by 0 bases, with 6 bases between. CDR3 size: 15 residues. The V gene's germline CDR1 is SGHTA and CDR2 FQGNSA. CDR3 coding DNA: TGTGCCAGCAGCTTAGCCGGGAGCTCTGGAAACACCATATATTTT. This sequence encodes CASSLAGSSGNTIYF. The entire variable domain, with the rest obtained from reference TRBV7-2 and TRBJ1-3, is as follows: GAGVSQSPSNKVTEKGKDVELRCDPISGHTALYWYRQSLGQGLEFLIYFQGNSAPDKSGLPSDRFSAERTGGSVSTLTIQRTQQEDSAVYLCASSLAGSSGNTIYFGEGSWLTVV.

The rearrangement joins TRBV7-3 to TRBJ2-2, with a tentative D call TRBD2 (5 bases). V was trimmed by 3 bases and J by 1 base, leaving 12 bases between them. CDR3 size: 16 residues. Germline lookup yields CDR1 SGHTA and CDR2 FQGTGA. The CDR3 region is CASSFNRAGNTGELFF. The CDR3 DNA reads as TGTGCCAGCAGCTTTAATCGGGCGGGGAACACCGGGGAGCTGTTTTTT.

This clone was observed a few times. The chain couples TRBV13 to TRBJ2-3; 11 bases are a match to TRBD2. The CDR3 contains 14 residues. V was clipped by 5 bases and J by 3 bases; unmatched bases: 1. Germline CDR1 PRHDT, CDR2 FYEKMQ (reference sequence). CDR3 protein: CASSRTSGTDTQYF. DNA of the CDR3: TGTGCCAGCAGCCGGACTAGCGGGACAGATACGCAGTATTTT. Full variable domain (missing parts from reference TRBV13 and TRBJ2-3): AAGVIQSPRHLIKEKRETATLKCYPIPRHDTVYWYQQGPGQDPQFLISFYEKMQSDKGSIPDRFSAQQFSDYHSELNMSSLELGDSALYFCASSRTSGTDTQYFGPGTRLTVL.

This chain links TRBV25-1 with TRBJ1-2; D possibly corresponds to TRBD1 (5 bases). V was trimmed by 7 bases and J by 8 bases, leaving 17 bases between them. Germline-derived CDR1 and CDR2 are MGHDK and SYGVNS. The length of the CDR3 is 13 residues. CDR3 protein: CASTEGDYRGYTF. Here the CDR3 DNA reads TGTGCCAGCACAGAAGGGGATTATCGAGGCTACACCTTC.

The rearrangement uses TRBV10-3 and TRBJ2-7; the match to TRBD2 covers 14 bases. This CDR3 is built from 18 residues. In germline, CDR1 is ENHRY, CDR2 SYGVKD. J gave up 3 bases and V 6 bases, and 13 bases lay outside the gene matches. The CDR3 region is CAISPGLAGGHTDYEQYF. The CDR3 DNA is TGTGCCATCAGCCCCGGACTAGCGGGAGGACACACCGACTACGAGCAGTACTTC.

CDR3 sequence: CASSQAPQGAGELFF. The CDR3 bases are TGTGCCAGTAGTCAAGCCCCACAGGGGGCCGGGGAGCTGTTTTTT. V gene TRBV19 combines with J gene TRBJ2-2; TRBD1 aligns across 8 bases. Trimming took 5 bases from V and 6 from J; bases not matched to a gene: 8. Looked up from germline, CDR1 is LNHDA and CDR2 is SQIVND (reference sequence). The CDR3 is 15 amino acids.

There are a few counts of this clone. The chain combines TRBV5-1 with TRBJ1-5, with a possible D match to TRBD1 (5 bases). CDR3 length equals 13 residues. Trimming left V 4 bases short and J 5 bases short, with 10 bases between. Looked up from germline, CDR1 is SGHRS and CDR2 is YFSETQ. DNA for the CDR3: TGCGCCAGCAGCCTCGCAGGGTATCAGCCCCAGCATTTT. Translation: CASSLAGYQPQHF. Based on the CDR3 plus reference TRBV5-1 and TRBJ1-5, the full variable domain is KAGVTQTPRYLIKTRGQQVTLSCSPISGHRSVSWYQQTPGQGLQFLFEYFSETQRNKGNFPGRFSGRQFSNSRSEMNVSTLELGDSALYLCASSLAGYQPQHFGDGTRLSIL.

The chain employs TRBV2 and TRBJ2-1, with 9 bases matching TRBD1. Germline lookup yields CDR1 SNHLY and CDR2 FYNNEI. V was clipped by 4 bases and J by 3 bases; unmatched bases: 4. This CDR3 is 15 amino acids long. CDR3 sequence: CASSGDREVYNEQFF. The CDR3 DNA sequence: TGTGCCAGCAGTGGGGACAGGGAGGTCTACAATGAGCAGTTCTTC.

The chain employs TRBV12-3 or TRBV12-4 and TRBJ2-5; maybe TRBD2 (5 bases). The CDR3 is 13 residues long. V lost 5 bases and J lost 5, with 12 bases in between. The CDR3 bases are TGTGCCAGCAGTCCGGAGGACGGGGAGACCCAGTACTTC. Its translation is CASSPEDGETQYF.

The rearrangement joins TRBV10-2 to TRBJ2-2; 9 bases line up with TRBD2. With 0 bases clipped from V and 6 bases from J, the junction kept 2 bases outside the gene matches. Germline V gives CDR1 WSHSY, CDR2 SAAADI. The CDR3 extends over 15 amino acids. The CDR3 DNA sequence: TGCGCCAGCAGTGAGTCAGGGACTAGCTCCGGGGAGCTGTTTTTT. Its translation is CASSESGTSSGELFF.

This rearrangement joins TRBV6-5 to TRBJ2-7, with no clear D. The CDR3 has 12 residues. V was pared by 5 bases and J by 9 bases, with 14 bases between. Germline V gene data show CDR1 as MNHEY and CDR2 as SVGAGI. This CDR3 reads CASSQHGFGQYF. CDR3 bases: TGTGCCAGCAGTCAACACGGGTTCGGGCAGTACTTC.

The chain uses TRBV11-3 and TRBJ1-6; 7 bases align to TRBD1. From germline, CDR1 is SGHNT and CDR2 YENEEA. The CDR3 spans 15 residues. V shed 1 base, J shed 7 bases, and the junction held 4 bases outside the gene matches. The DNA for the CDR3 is TGTGCCAGCAGCTTAGGACAGGGACGGAATTCACCCCTCCACTTT. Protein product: CASSLGQGRNSPLHF.

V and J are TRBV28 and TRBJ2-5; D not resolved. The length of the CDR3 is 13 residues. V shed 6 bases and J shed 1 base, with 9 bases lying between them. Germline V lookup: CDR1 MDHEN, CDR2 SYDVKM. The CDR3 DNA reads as TGTGCCAGCAGCCCCTCGGTCCAAGAGACCCAGTACTTC. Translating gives CASSPSVQETQYF.

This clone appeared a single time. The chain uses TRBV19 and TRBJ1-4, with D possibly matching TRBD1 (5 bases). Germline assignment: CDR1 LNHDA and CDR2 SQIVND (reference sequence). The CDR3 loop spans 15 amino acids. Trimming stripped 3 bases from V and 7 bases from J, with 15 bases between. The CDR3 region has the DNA TGTGCCAGTAGTATTGGGGGGGACGGCGGTGAAAAACTGTTTTTT. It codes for CASSIGGDGGEKLFF.